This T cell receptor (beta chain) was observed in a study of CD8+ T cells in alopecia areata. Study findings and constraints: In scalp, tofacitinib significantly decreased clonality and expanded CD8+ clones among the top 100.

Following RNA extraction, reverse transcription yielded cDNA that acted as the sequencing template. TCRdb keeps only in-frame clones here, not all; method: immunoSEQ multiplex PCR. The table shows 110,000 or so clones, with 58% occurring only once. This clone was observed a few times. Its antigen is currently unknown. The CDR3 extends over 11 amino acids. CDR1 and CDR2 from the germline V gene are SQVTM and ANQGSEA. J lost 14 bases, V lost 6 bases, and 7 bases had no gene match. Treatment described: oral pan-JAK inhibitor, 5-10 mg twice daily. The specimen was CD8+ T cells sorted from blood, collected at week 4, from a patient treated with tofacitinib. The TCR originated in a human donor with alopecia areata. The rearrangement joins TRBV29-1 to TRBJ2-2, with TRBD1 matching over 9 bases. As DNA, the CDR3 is TGCAGCGTCCCGGGACAGGGCGCCCTGTTTTTT. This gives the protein CSVPGQGALFF.